Below are 30 T cell receptor beta chains sequenced from a single sample in a study of long-term antiretroviral therapy in people with HIV. Assay version v3.0 of immunoSEQ was used, and it was run at survey level. Assay: immunoSEQ multiplex PCR; the TCRdb copy retains only in-frame clones and omits some. The sample includes 20,000 to 25,000 clones, about 92% of them seen just once. Source: unsorted PBMCs, taken 4.4 years after starting antiretroviral therapy. All receptors come from a woman aged 50 to 60 with HIV.

The chain recombines TRBV11-2 with TRBJ2-5; D may be TRBD1 (5 bases). Germline CDR1 and CDR2: SGHAT and FQNNGV. V lost 3 bases, J lost 4 bases, and 21 bases lay in between. This CDR3 is 17 amino acids long. Written as DNA, the CDR3 is TGTGCCAGCAGCTTTCAGTTACTGGGGCGCGGAGTAGAGACCCAGTACTTC. Residues: CASSFQLLGRGVETQYF. Combining the CDR3 with reference TRBV11-2 and TRBJ2-5 gives the whole variable domain EAGVAQSPRYKIIEKRQSVAFWCNPISGHATLYWYQQILGQGPKLLIQFQNNGVVDDSQLPKDRFSAERLKGVDSTLKIQPAKLEDSAVYLCASSFQLLGRGVETQYFGPGTRLLVL.

V gene TRBV6-6 combines with J gene TRBJ2-1; TRBD1 is a possible D gene (6 bases). Trimming shortened V by 5 bases and J by 8 bases, and 16 bases separated the two germline ends. The CDR3 spans 14 residues. The V gene's germline CDR1 is MNHNY and CDR2 SVGAGI (reference sequence). This chain's CDR3 is CASSIEQGRDEQFF. The CDR3 DNA reads as TGTGCCAGCAGTATTGAACAGGGTAGGGATGAGCAGTTCTTC.

This clone was picked up one time. This chain links TRBV19 with TRBJ1-6; a possible D gene is TRBD1 (5 bases). CDR3 length: 15 residues. Per the germline V gene, CDR1 is LNHDA and CDR2 is SQIVND (reference sequence). Trimming removed 10 bases at V and 8 bases at J, with 21 bases between. CDR3 nucleotides: TGTGCCACCTCGGAAAGTCGACAGAGGGATTCACCCCTCCACTTT. Translation gives CATSESRQRDSPLHF.

The chain joins TRBV7-2 to TRBJ1-2, with TRBD1 identical over 7 bases. V lost 1 base and J lost 2; bases outside the gene matches: 1. Germline CDR1 is SGHTA and CDR2 is FQGNSA. The CDR3 loop spans 14 amino acids. The CDR3 loop is CASSLGQGNYGYTF. CDR3 nucleotides: TGTGCCAGCAGCTTAGGACAGGGAAACTATGGCTACACCTTC.

V gene TRBV5-4 combines with J gene TRBJ2-1; TRBD2 matches 11 bases. The germline V gene has CDR1 SGHNT and CDR2 YYREEE (reference sequence). The V and J ends lost 5 bases and 4 bases, in that order; junction bases with no gene match: 5. This CDR3 has 15 residues. The CDR3 loop is CASSPGTSGYNEQFF. As DNA, the CDR3 is TGTGCCAGCAGTCCCGGGACTAGCGGTTACAATGAGCAGTTCTTC.

This chain uses TRBV28 with TRBJ2-7; TRBD1 aligns across 9 bases. Germline assignment: CDR1 MDHEN and CDR2 SYDVKM. V lost 5 bases and J lost 4; bases outside the gene matches: 9. The CDR3 is 15 residues long. CDR3 nucleotides: TGTGCCAGCAGTCTCCGGACAGGGGCGGGTTACGAGCAGTACTTC. This gives the protein CASSLRTGAGYEQYF.

The chain combines TRBV2 with TRBJ2-1; D not certain. Trimming took 3 bases from V and 5 from J, leaving 8 bases between them. Germline-derived CDR1 and CDR2 are SNHLY and FYNNEI. This CDR3 is 13 amino acids long. CDR3 nucleotides: TGTGCCAGCAGTGAGCAACAGAACAATGAGCAGTTCTTC. Amino acids: CASSEQQNNEQFF.

The chain carries TRBV6-6 and TRBJ2-7, with D perhaps TRBD1 (6 bases). There are 12 residues in the CDR3. Trimming took 6 bases from V and 6 from J, leaving 12 bases between them. In germline, CDR1 is MNHNY, CDR2 SVGAGI (reference sequence). CDR3 coding DNA: TGTGCCAGCAGAGAACAGGGAACCGAGCAGTACTTC. Protein: CASREQGTEQYF.

DNA of the CDR3: TGTGCCACCAGCAGAGATTTGGCTGGCGGGGGCGAGCAGTACTTC. Its translation: CATSRDLAGGGEQYF. The chain combines TRBV15 with TRBJ2-7, with TRBD2 identical over 7 bases. V shed 0 bases and J 6 bases; nucleotides not matched to a gene: 8. CDR1 is LNHNV and CDR2 is YYDKDF in the germline V gene (reference sequence). The CDR3 runs to 15 residues.

This CDR3 is CASSGGPGGGPNYGYTF. The DNA of the CDR3 is TGTGCCAGTAGTGGCGGCCCCGGAGGAGGGCCTAACTATGGCTACACCTTC. The V and J genes are TRBV19 and TRBJ1-2; D ambiguous. Trimming cost V 5 bases and J 0 bases, with 19 bases left between them. CDR3 length: 17 residues. Germline V gives CDR1 LNHDA, CDR2 SQIVND (reference sequence).

The chain couples TRBV6-6 to TRBJ1-2; D not certain. Germline assignment: CDR1 MNHNY and CDR2 SVGAGI (reference sequence). V shed 4 bases and J shed 2 bases, with 17 bases lying between them. The CDR3 is 16 amino acids. CDR3 residues: CASSSFVLPINYGYTF. For the CDR3, the DNA is TGTGCCAGCAGTTCCTTCGTCCTTCCCATCAACTATGGCTACACCTTC.

This clone is a singleton in its sample. J is TRBJ2-1 and V is TRBV5-6, with unresolved D. The CDR3 is 11 amino acids. Trimming shortened V by 4 bases and J by 7 bases, and 6 bases separated the two germline ends. CDR1 is SGHDT and CDR2 is YYEEEE in the germline V gene. This CDR3 reads CASSMGNEQFF. The CDR3 bases are TGTGCCAGCAGCATGGGGAATGAGCAGTTCTTC.

The chain couples TRBV27 to TRBJ2-7, with D uncertain. The V and J ends lost 4 bases and 2 bases respectively, with 12 bases between them. Germline V gene sequence: CDR1 MNHEY, CDR2 SMNVEV (reference sequence). This CDR3 is built from 14 residues. This CDR3 reads CASSSLTKPYEQYF. The DNA of the CDR3 is TGTGCCAGCAGTTCCTTGACAAAACCCTACGAGCAGTACTTC.

The rearrangement links TRBV5-6 to TRBJ2-3, with 13 bases matching TRBD2. This CDR3 comprises 17 residues. Germline CDR1 SGHDT, CDR2 YYEEEE. V dropped 3 bases and J dropped 2; count of bases not matched to a gene: 6. CDR3 nucleotide sequence: TGTGCCAGCAGCTCCTTGGGACTAGCGGGGTTCACAGATACGCAGTATTTT. Translated: CASSSLGLAGFTDTQYF.

This clone appeared a few times. The rearrangement uses TRBV27 and TRBJ1-1; D unresolved. CDR3 length: 14 amino acids. V lost 2 bases and J lost 1, with 8 bases in between. The germline V gene encodes CDR1 MNHEY and CDR2 SMNVEV (reference sequence). The CDR3 region has the DNA TGTGCCAGCAGTTTAAGAAGGAGGAACACTGAAGCTTTCTTT. Translation: CASSLRRRNTEAFF.

This chain uses TRBV7-9 with TRBJ1-4; D is undetermined. The V and J ends lost 2 bases and 4 bases respectively, with 11 bases between them. The CDR3 extends over 15 amino acids. The germline V gene encodes CDR1 SEHNR and CDR2 FQNEAQ (reference sequence). The CDR3 nucleotides are TGTGCCAGCAGCTTAACCGGCAGCGGTAATGAAAAACTGTTTTTT. Amino acid sequence: CASSLTGSGNEKLFF. Combining the CDR3 with reference TRBV7-9 and TRBJ1-4 gives the whole variable domain DTGVSQNPRHKITKRGQNVTFRCDPISEHNRLYWYRQTLGQGPEFLTYFQNEAQLEKSRLLSDRFSAERPKGSFSTLEIQRTEQGDSAMYLCASSLTGSGNEKLFFGSGTQLSVL.

This chain connects TRBV18 to TRBJ1-5; TRBD1 agrees at 7 bases. CDR3 length: 14 residues. J lost 4 bases, V lost 6 bases, and 6 bases had no gene match. Germline V gives CDR1 KGHSH, CDR2 LQKENI. In DNA form, the CDR3 reads TGTGCCAGCTCTATGGGACAGCATAATCAGCCCCAGCATTTT. This translates into CASSMGQHNQPQHF.

This clone was picked up one time. This chain connects TRBV5-6 to TRBJ2-3; D is undetermined. V gave up 1 base and J gave up 0 bases, with 9 bases separating them. Germline loops: CDR1 SGHDT, CDR2 YYEEEE. This CDR3 comprises 15 residues. CDR3 sequence (DNA): TGTGCCAGCAGCTTGTATGGGCGTAGCACAGATACGCAGTATTTT. It yields the protein CASSLYGRSTDTQYF. Looking up the rest from reference TRBV5-6 and TRBJ2-3 gives the full variable domain: DAGVTQSPTHLIKTRGQQVTLRCSPKSGHDTVSWYQQALGQGPQFIFQYYEEEERQRGNFPDRFSGHQFPNYSSELNVNALLLGDSALYLCASSLYGRSTDTQYFGPGTRLTVL.

CDR3 DNA sequence: TGTGCCAGTAGTATAGGTACAGGGGTCACCGGGGAGCTGTTTTTT. Residues: CASSIGTGVTGELFF. The rearrangement uses TRBV19 and TRBJ2-2; 7 bases are shared with TRBD1. Trimming removed 1 base from V and 4 bases from J; junction bases left unmatched: 3. This CDR3 spans 15 amino acids. Germline V gives CDR1 LNHDA, CDR2 SQIVND (reference sequence). Using reference TRBV19 and TRBJ2-2 for the parts outside the CDR3, the full variable domain is DGGITQSPKYLFRKEGQNVTLSCEQNLNHDAMYWYRQDPGQGLRLIYYSQIVNDFQKGDIAEGYSVSREKKESFPLTVTSAQKNPTAFYLCASSIGTGVTGELFFGEGSRLTVL.

The chain has TRBV29-1 and TRBJ2-2, with D possibly being TRBD2 (7 bases). Trimming stripped 5 bases from V and 5 bases from J, with 12 bases between. The CDR3 length is 13 residues. The germline gives CDR1 SQVTM, CDR2 ANQGSEA. This chain's CDR3 is CSVRRGGTGELFF. In nucleotides, the CDR3 is TGCAGCGTTCGGAGGGGGGGTACCGGGGAGCTGTTTTTT.

The chain carries TRBV5-6 and TRBJ1-2; no clear D gene. V was shortened by 1 base and J by 5 bases, with 18 bases between the two germline ends. The CDR3 totals 16 residues. Germline V gene sequence: CDR1 SGHDT, CDR2 YYEEEE. This CDR3 is CASSLWQTIRRYGYTF. In DNA, the CDR3 is TGTGCCAGCAGCTTGTGGCAGACCATAAGGAGATATGGCTACACCTTC. The whole variable domain, filled in from reference TRBV5-6 and TRBJ1-2, reads DAGVTQSPTHLIKTRGQQVTLRCSPKSGHDTVSWYQQALGQGPQFIFQYYEEEERQRGNFPDRFSGHQFPNYSSELNVNALLLGDSALYLCASSLWQTIRRYGYTFGSGTRLTVV.

This chain uses TRBV30 with TRBJ1-2; 9 nucleotides align to TRBD1. V dropped 0 bases and J dropped 4; count of bases not matched to a gene: 9. The CDR3 runs 16 residues. Looked up from germline, CDR1 is GTSNPN and CDR2 is SVGIG (reference sequence). CDR3 region: CAWSVDRGVLGYGYTF. The CDR3 DNA reads as TGTGCCTGGAGTGTTGACAGGGGGGTTTTAGGCTATGGCTACACCTTC.

The rearrangement links TRBV7-3 to TRBJ2-2; D is ambiguous. Trimming stripped 1 base from V and 4 bases from J, with 7 bases between. The length of the CDR3 is 14 residues. The germline V gene has CDR1 SGHTA and CDR2 FQGTGA. CDR3 protein: CASSLMISTGELFF. For the CDR3, the DNA is TGTGCCAGCAGCTTAATGATCTCCACCGGGGAGCTGTTTTTT. Supplemented by reference TRBV7-3 and TRBJ2-2, the full variable domain reads GAGVSQTPSNKVTEKGKYVELRCDPISGHTALYWYRQSLGQGPEFLIYFQGTGAADDSGLPNDRFFAVRPEGSVSTLKIQRTERGDSAVYLCASSLMISTGELFFGEGSRLTVL.

This chain uses TRBV11-2 with TRBJ2-1; TRBD1 matches 9 bases. Losses at the gene ends were 4 bases for V and 7 bases for J; bases not matched to a gene: 5. Per the germline V gene, CDR1 is SGHAT and CDR2 is FQNNGV. The CDR3 has 14 residues. In DNA, the CDR3 is TGTGCCAGCAGCTCAAACAGGGGGCGGAATGAGCAGTTCTTC. Protein product: CASSSNRGRNEQFF.

This rearrangement joins TRBV18 to TRBJ2-7; 8 nucleotides match TRBD1. J gave up 2 bases and V 4 bases, and 4 bases lay outside the gene matches. CDR1 is KGHSH and CDR2 is LQKENI in the germline V gene. This CDR3 comprises 14 residues. This chain's CDR3 is CASSRSTGAYEQYF. Written as DNA, the CDR3 is TGTGCCAGCTCACGCTCGACAGGGGCCTACGAGCAGTACTTC.

J is TRBJ1-4 and V is TRBV6-6, with D maybe TRBD1 (5 bases). CDR3 length: 14 residues. CDR1 is MNHNY, CDR2 SVGAGI, per germline (reference sequence). The ends were cut back, 2 bases at V and 6 bases at J, with 10 bases in the middle. The CDR3 DNA sequence: TGTGCCAGCAGTTACCCGGGACGGGATGAAAAACTGTTTTTT. It is translated as CASSYPGRDEKLFF.

The chain has TRBV7-2 and TRBJ2-5, with 7 nucleotides matching TRBD2. The CDR3 covers 13 residues. V shed 4 bases, J shed 5 bases, and the junction held 4 bases outside the gene matches. Per the germline V gene, CDR1 is SGHTA and CDR2 is FQGNSA. The CDR3 loop is CASSSGTIETQYF. Written as DNA, the CDR3 is TGTGCCAGCAGCTCCGGGACTATTGAGACCCAGTACTTC.

The CDR3 DNA reads as TGTGCCATCAGTGTCCAACAGGGGGGTGGCTACACCTTC. Residues: CAISVQQGGGYTF. This chain joins TRBV10-3 and TRBJ1-2, with 8 nucleotides matching TRBD1. The CDR3 has 13 amino acids. Per the germline V gene, CDR1 is ENHRY and CDR2 is SYGVKD. With 4 bases clipped from V and 7 bases from J, the junction kept 5 bases outside the gene matches.

The rearrangement links TRBV4-1 to TRBJ1-6; TRBD1 is a possible D gene (6 bases). The V end was cut by 4 bases, the J end by 7 bases, with 14 bases between. The CDR3 runs to 15 residues. CDR1 is MGHRA and CDR2 is YSYEKL in the germline V gene. The CDR3 DNA follows: TGCGCCAGCAGCCTCTCCGGGACAAAGAATTCACCCCTCCACTTT. This codes for CASSLSGTKNSPLHF.

The chain uses TRBV7-9 and TRBJ1-4; D is ambiguous. Trimming stripped 2 bases from V and 8 bases from J, with 12 bases between. The length of the CDR3 is 14 residues. Germline-derived CDR1 and CDR2 are SEHNR and FQNEAQ (reference sequence). CDR3 loop: CASSLSQGVEKLFF. As DNA, the CDR3 is TGTGCCAGCAGCTTATCCCAAGGAGTAGAAAAACTGTTTTTT.